Described below is a single TCR beta chain sequence and its context. The antigen remains undetermined. This table comes from immunoSEQ multiplex PCR, and its TCRdb copy is limited to in-frame clones, with some not included. The sample shows 92,000 or so clones, under 85% of them seen only once. This entry is derived from a study of OX40 agonist ivuxolimab in advanced cancers. Whole-study context: Patients received the agonistic anti-OX40 (CD134) antibody ivuxolimab. Dose-escalation patients were diagnosed with hepatocellular carcinoma, melanoma, renal cell cancer or head and neck cancer. Averaging roughly 60 years in age, with a range of about 23 to 79, the cohort was about 85% male.

Study results and caveats: Clonal expansion by week 6 occurred in CD4+ and CD8+ blood T cells (at 0.1 to 3.0 mg/kg).

The sample in question was CD4+ or CD8+ T cells sorted from blood, obtained in a trial of the OX40 agonist ivuxolimab. The source is an adult with an advanced solid tumor such as melanoma, head and neck, liver or kidney cancer.

The CDR3 here is CASSLGGYEQYF. The CDR3 nucleotides read TGCGCCAGCAGCTTGGGGGGATACGAGCAGTACTTC. The chain links TRBV5-1 to TRBJ2-7; D not certain. Looked up from germline, CDR1 is SGHRS and CDR2 is YFSETQ. The length of the CDR3 is 12 residues. V was pared by 0 bases and J by 4 bases, with 5 bases between.